Sequencing of this T cell receptor (beta chain) was carried out in a study of T-cell reconstitution after alpha-beta-depleted transplantation in children. V was clipped by 0 bases and J by 6 bases; unmatched bases: 5. In germline, CDR1 is SGHRS, CDR2 YFSETQ. This CDR3 region has 14 residues. Unique molecular identifiers were incorporated into the prepared TCRbeta library. One entry per CDR3 protein, called by TCRdb with MiXCR from the PCR reads. The sample gives a few hundred thousand distinct CDR3 sequences, 9.5% to 13% of which show up once; 28% is in the top ten. This clonotype was recorded at least ten times.

The sequencing here drew on PBMCs, taken before TCRalphabeta/CD19-depleted stem cell transplant. V gene TRBV5-1 combines with J gene TRBJ2-7; 8 bases are a match to TRBD1. The clonotype comes from a child less than two years old with acute myeloid leukemia, due to receive a stem cell transplant. CDR3: CASSLGGTGSEQYF. The CDR3 DNA is TGCGCCAGCAGCTTGGGCGGGACAGGCAGCGAGCAGTACTTC.